This is a list of T cell receptor beta chains from one sample in a study of OX40 agonist ivuxolimab in advanced cancers. TCRdb's copy holds only in-frame clones and misses some; the assay was immunoSEQ multiplex PCR. The sample has 70,000 to 95,000 clones; about four fifths are singletons. Sequences were derived from CD4+ or CD8+ T cells sorted from blood, sampled in a trial of the OX40 agonist ivuxolimab. The receptors originated from an adult with an advanced solid tumor such as melanoma, head and neck, liver or kidney cancer. Each CDR3 is given with its conserved first and last residue. D genes are given only for firm matches. Not all rows give a size; the values are once, few, many and, for expanded clones, a class.

clone_size,v_call,j_call,d_call,cdr3_length,cdr3_aa,cdr3_nt
-,TRBV6-6,TRBJ1-1,-,13,CASSQSQGAEAFF,TGTGCCAGCAGCCAGTCCCAGGGCGCTGAAGCTTTCTTT
-,TRBV30,TRBJ1-4,-,14,CAWSPGRANEKLFF,TGTGCCTGGAGTCCGGGACGGGCTAATGAAAAACTGTTTTTT
-,TRBV7-2,TRBJ2-5,-,15,CASSSASRGWETQYF,TGTGCCAGCAGCTCGGCCAGTCGGGGATGGGAGACCCAGTACTTC
-,TRBV4-2,TRBJ1-1,TRBD1,16,CASSQDQQGTDTEAFF,TGTGCCAGCAGCCAAGATCAACAGGGGACGGACACTGAAGCTTTCTTT
-,TRBV27,TRBJ2-2,-,15,CASSPRGIGTGELFF,TGTGCCAGCAGTCCCAGGGGAATAGGCACCGGGGAGCTGTTTTTT
-,TRBV5-4,TRBJ1-2,-,16,CASSRASSRANYGYTF,TGTGCCAGCAGCAGGGCTAGCTCTCGGGCTAACTATGGCTACACCTTC
-,TRBV2,TRBJ1-5,-,13,CASREGYSQPQHF,TGTGCCAGCCGGGAGGGGTATTCTCAGCCCCAGCATTTT
-,TRBV7-2,TRBJ1-5,-,15,CASSLAQGTNQPQHF,TGTGCCAGCAGCTTAGCACAGGGAACGAATCAGCCCCAGCATTTT
few,TRBV7-7,TRBJ2-3,-,15,CASSLGSGRTDTQYF,TGTGCCAGCAGCTTAGGCAGCGGCCGCACAGATACGCAGTATTTT
-,TRBV4-1,TRBJ2-1,-,17,CASSQGPGVNSYNEQFF,TGCGCCAGCAGCCAAGGGCCGGGGGTGAACTCCTACAATGAGCAGTTCTTC